Below, 26 T cell receptor beta chains from the same sample are listed, as sequenced in a study of blood T cell repertoires in COVID-19. Data came from immunoSEQ multiplex PCR; TCRdb stores just in-frame clones and leaves some out. The sample consists of roughly 70,000 clones, 70% to 90% of them appearing once. The specimen sequenced was peripheral blood. These receptors were collected from a woman older than 75 with active COVID-19.

The chain couples TRBV28 to TRBJ2-6; D is ambiguous. Germline V gene sequence: CDR1 MDHEN, CDR2 SYDVKM. The germline V and J ends were trimmed by 6 bases and 0 bases, with 15 bases remaining between them. The CDR3 runs to 17 residues. Here the CDR3 reads CASSYSTGNSGANVLTF. Written as DNA, the CDR3 is TGTGCCAGCAGCTATTCGACTGGAAACTCTGGGGCCAACGTCCTGACTTTC. Using reference TRBV28 and TRBJ2-6 for the parts outside the CDR3, the full variable domain is DVKVTQSSRYLVKRTGEKVFLECVQDMDHENMFWYRQDPGLGLRLIYFSYDVKMKEKGDIPEGYSVSREKKERFSLILESASTNQTSMYLCASSYSTGNSGANVLTFGAGSRLTVL.

The genes are TRBV27 and TRBJ2-3; a weak D match, TRBD2 (6 bases). The germline V gene encodes CDR1 MNHEY and CDR2 SMNVEV (reference sequence). This CDR3 comprises 13 residues. The germline V and J ends were trimmed by 4 bases and 1 base, with 6 bases remaining between them. CDR3 sequence (DNA): TGTGCCAGCAGTTGGGGGGGCACAGATACGCAGTATTTT. Translated, it gives CASSWGGTDTQYF.

In regard to this clone: The sample holds other DNA sequences that translate to the same CDR3. The gene calls are TRBV19 and TRBJ2-3, with 8 nucleotides matching TRBD2. Germline V gene data show CDR1 as LNHDA and CDR2 as SQIVND (reference sequence). J gave up 2 bases and V 8 bases, and 6 bases lay outside the gene matches. The CDR3 totals 14 residues. The CDR3 region is CASQGLASTDTQYF. DNA of the CDR3: TGTGCCAGTCAAGGACTAGCTTCCACAGATACGCAGTATTTT.

The chain joins TRBV7-2 to TRBJ2-2; no definite D call. Germline V lookup: CDR1 SGHTA, CDR2 FQGNSA. Trimming left V 2 bases short and J 1 base short, with 8 bases between. The CDR3 is 15 residues long. CDR3 sequence: CASSLRLLNTGELFF. CDR3 coding DNA: TGTGCCAGCAGCTTAAGACTCCTGAACACCGGGGAGCTGTTTTTT.

This chain uses TRBV28 with TRBJ2-5; tentative D call: TRBD2 (6 bases). V was pared by 4 bases and J by 4 bases, with 13 bases between. This CDR3 contains 14 residues. CDR1 and CDR2 from the germline V gene are MDHEN and SYDVKM. DNA for the CDR3: TGTGCCAGCAGTTCCCAGGGAGGAGGAGAGACCCAGTACTTC. This codes for CASSSQGGGETQYF.

The chain joins TRBV6-5 to TRBJ2-2; TRBD1 aligns across 8 bases. The CDR3 runs to 14 residues. Germline-derived CDR1 and CDR2 are MNHEY and SVGAGI. J lost 6 bases, V lost 6 bases, and 6 bases had no gene match. CDR3: CASSPDRAAGELFF. CDR3 in DNA: TGTGCCAGCAGCCCGGACAGGGCTGCCGGGGAGCTGTTTTTT.

The chain employs TRBV2 and TRBJ2-7, with 8 bases fitting TRBD2. This CDR3 has 13 amino acids. Germline CDR1 and CDR2: SNHLY and FYNNEI. The V segment lost 8 bases and the J segment 7 bases; nucleotides outside the gene matches: 10. The CDR3 nucleotides are TGTGCCAGCGGACGGGAGGGTCGATGGGAGCAGTACTTC. Protein: CASGREGRWEQYF.

The J gene is TRBJ1-2, the V gene TRBV6-5; TRBD1 matches at 8 bases. This CDR3 region has 14 residues. The V segment lost 4 bases and the J segment 7 bases; nucleotides outside the gene matches: 8. Germline loops: CDR1 MNHEY, CDR2 SVGAGI. The CDR3 loop reads CASSSQGGHRGYTF. DNA for the CDR3: TGTGCCAGCAGTTCACAGGGGGGGCATCGTGGCTACACCTTC.

This chain connects TRBV10-3 to TRBJ1-1, with 7 bases lining up with TRBD1. Germline V gives CDR1 ENHRY, CDR2 SYGVKD. The CDR3 runs to 15 residues. V shed 0 bases, J shed 4 bases, and the junction held 5 bases outside the gene matches. The CDR3 bases are TGTGCCATCAGTGAGTCGACAGGGACCCCCACTGAAGCTTTCTTT. Its translation is CAISESTGTPTEAFF.

The chain joins TRBV19 to TRBJ2-7, with 9 positions matching TRBD1. Unmatched junction bases numbered 14, after V lost 6 bases and J lost 5 bases. Germline CDR1 LNHDA, CDR2 SQIVND (reference sequence). The CDR3 length is 16 residues. CDR3 residues: CASRRDTGTGNHEQYF. The CDR3 region has the DNA TGTGCCAGTAGGAGAGATACGGGGACAGGGAACCACGAGCAGTACTTC.

The chain carries TRBV18 and TRBJ2-6; tentatively, D is TRBD1 (5 bases). CDR1 KGHSH and CDR2 LQKENI come from the germline V gene. Trimming removed 8 bases from V and 4 bases from J, with 18 bases in between. This CDR3 contains 16 residues. The CDR3 loop is CASPTEGARGANVLTF. Written as DNA, the CDR3 is TGTGCCAGCCCGACGGAAGGGGCGCGGGGGGCCAACGTCCTGACTTTC.

This chain uses TRBV7-3 with TRBJ2-2, with TRBD2 matching over 8 bases. CDR1 SGHTA and CDR2 FQGTGA come from the germline V gene. This CDR3 spans 15 amino acids. J lost 6 bases, V lost 2 bases, and 5 bases had no gene match. CDR3 loop: CASSLAPAGAGELFF. CDR3 DNA: TGTGCCAGCAGCTTAGCTCCAGCGGGAGCCGGGGAGCTGTTTTTT.

The chain links TRBV7-2 to TRBJ1-5; no clear D. The CDR3 sequence is 15 residues long. The germline V and J ends were trimmed by 1 base and 3 bases, with 10 bases remaining between them. CDR1 is SGHTA and CDR2 is FQGNSA in the germline V gene. The CDR3 region is CASSLGGKINQPQHF. CDR3 nucleotide sequence: TGTGCCAGCAGCTTAGGCGGGAAGATCAATCAGCCCCAGCATTTT.

The chain carries TRBV7-9 and TRBJ1-6, with a possible D match to TRBD1 (5 bases). The CDR3 is 18 residues long. Trimming cost V 1 base and J 9 bases, with 22 bases left between them. Germline CDR1 and CDR2: SEHNR and FQNEAQ (reference sequence). The CDR3 loop reads CASSLVRGVDLSGSPLHF. As DNA, the CDR3 is TGTGCCAGCAGCTTAGTTAGGGGTGTTGACCTTTCGGGTTCACCCCTCCACTTT.

This chain connects TRBV9 to TRBJ2-7; 11 bases match TRBD1. Looked up from germline, CDR1 is SGDLS and CDR2 is YYNGEE. The CDR3 is made up of 16 amino acids. Trimming removed 4 bases from V and 2 bases from J; junction bases left unmatched: 8. CDR3 sequence reads: CASSLLPGQGAYEQYF. The CDR3 region has the DNA TGTGCCAGCAGCCTCCTCCCGGGACAGGGGGCCTACGAGCAGTACTTC.

The chain combines TRBV28 with TRBJ2-2, with D perhaps matching TRBD2 (5 bases). The CDR3 sequence is 16 residues long. V lost 7 bases, J lost 2 bases, and 17 bases lay in between. Germline loops: CDR1 MDHEN, CDR2 SYDVKM. The CDR3 region has the DNA TGTGCCAGCACTTATTGGAGGAGACCCAACACCGGGGAGCTGTTTTTT. Amino acids: CASTYWRRPNTGELFF.

The chain joins TRBV11-1 to TRBJ2-1, with 11 bases that match TRBD2. J gave up 4 bases and V 5 bases, and 4 bases lay outside the gene matches. The CDR3 extends over 15 amino acids. Germline V gives CDR1 SGHAT, CDR2 FQDESV (reference sequence). In DNA, the CDR3 is TGTGCCAGCAGCCCGGGACTAGCGGATTACAATGAGCAGTTCTTC. It codes for CASSPGLADYNEQFF. The whole variable domain, filled in from reference TRBV11-1 and TRBJ2-1, reads EAEVAQSPRYKITEKSQAVAFWCDPISGHATLYWYRQILGQGPELLVQFQDESVVDDSQLPKDRFSAERLKGVDSTLKIQPAELGDSAMYLCASSPGLADYNEQFFGPGTRLTVL.

The genes are TRBV2 and TRBJ2-2, with D perhaps matching TRBD2 (6 bases). This CDR3 has 13 amino acids. V lost 7 bases and J lost 4, with 10 bases in between. In germline, CDR1 is SNHLY, CDR2 FYNNEI. The CDR3 sequence is CASTRSGTGELFF. The CDR3 DNA reads as TGTGCCAGCACCCGTAGCGGCACCGGGGAGCTGTTTTTT.

The chain employs TRBV7-2 and TRBJ2-2, with D possibly being TRBD2 (5 bases). Germline-derived CDR1 and CDR2 are SGHTA and FQGNSA. The CDR3 loop spans 14 amino acids. V was trimmed by 8 bases and J by 8 bases, leaving 18 bases between them. This chain's CDR3 is CASGRGEVVGELFF. CDR3 in DNA: TGTGCCAGCGGCCGGGGAGAGGTGGTGGGGGAGCTGTTTTTT.

This clone was recorded only once. The chain couples TRBV28 to TRBJ1-4; perhaps TRBD1 as D (5 bases). Germline V gives CDR1 MDHEN, CDR2 SYDVKM. This CDR3 comprises 16 residues. V lost 6 bases to trimming and J lost 2 bases, with 16 bases between them. CDR3 sequence reads: CASSSSFGTTNEKLFF. The CDR3 region has the DNA TGTGCCAGCAGCTCCTCGTTTGGGACTACTAATGAAAAACTGTTTTTT. Filled out from reference TRBV28 and TRBJ1-4, the complete variable domain reads DVKVTQSSRYLVKRTGEKVFLECVQDMDHENMFWYRQDPGLGLRLIYFSYDVKMKEKGDIPEGYSVSREKKERFSLILESASTNQTSMYLCASSSSFGTTNEKLFFGSGTQLSVL.

This sequence joins TRBV5-8 and TRBJ1-6; 8 bases line up with TRBD1. The germline V gene encodes CDR1 SGHTS and CDR2 YDEGEE. This CDR3 is built from 14 residues. The V segment lost 5 bases and the J segment 8 bases; nucleotides outside the gene matches: 6. Written as DNA, the CDR3 is TGTGCCAGCAGACACGACAGGGGTTATTCACCCCTCCACTTT. Amino acid sequence: CASRHDRGYSPLHF.

The chain joins TRBV4-3 to TRBJ1-1; D gene uncertain. The V end was cut by 3 bases, the J end by 3 bases, with 11 bases between. CDR3 length equals 14 residues. The germline CDR1 and CDR2 sequences are LGHNA and YSLEER. CDR3: CASSHSNAYTEAFF. The CDR3 DNA is TGCGCCAGCAGCCATAGTAATGCGTACACTGAAGCTTTCTTT.

This sequence joins TRBV28 and TRBJ2-2; unclear D gene. CDR1 is MDHEN, CDR2 SYDVKM, per germline. V gave up 2 bases and J gave up 2 bases, with 6 bases separating them. The CDR3 is made up of 14 amino acids. CDR3 DNA: TGTGCCAGCAGTTTAGGCGGTAACACCGGGGAGCTGTTTTTT. The encoded protein is CASSLGGNTGELFF.

This CDR3 is CAWSVAGGLVHNEQFF. The DNA of the CDR3 is TGTGCCTGGAGTGTGGCGGGAGGTCTTGTCCACAATGAGCAGTTCTTC. The chain recombines TRBV30 with TRBJ2-1; TRBD2 aligns across 8 bases. The ends lost 0 bases at V and 5 bases at J; junction bases unmatched: 9. Germline CDR1 reads GTSNPN; CDR2 reads SVGIG (reference sequence). The CDR3 spans 16 residues.

The rearrangement links TRBV6-5 to TRBJ2-2, with D uncertain. This CDR3 has 13 amino acids. The germline V and J ends were trimmed by 0 bases and 6 bases, with 5 bases remaining between them. Germline values: CDR1 MNHEY, CDR2 SVGAGI. The CDR3 region is CASSYSASGELFF. The CDR3 nucleotides read TGTGCCAGCAGTTACTCCGCGTCCGGGGAGCTGTTTTTT.

The chain joins TRBV2 to TRBJ2-1; D is possibly TRBD2 (5 bases). V lost 4 bases, J lost 4 bases, and 14 bases lay in between. The CDR3 has 15 amino acids. CDR1 is SNHLY, CDR2 FYNNEI, per germline. CDR3 nucleotide sequence: TGTGCCAGCAGTGTTGAGGGAGAGGTTTACAATGAGCAGTTCTTC. It yields the protein CASSVEGEVYNEQFF.